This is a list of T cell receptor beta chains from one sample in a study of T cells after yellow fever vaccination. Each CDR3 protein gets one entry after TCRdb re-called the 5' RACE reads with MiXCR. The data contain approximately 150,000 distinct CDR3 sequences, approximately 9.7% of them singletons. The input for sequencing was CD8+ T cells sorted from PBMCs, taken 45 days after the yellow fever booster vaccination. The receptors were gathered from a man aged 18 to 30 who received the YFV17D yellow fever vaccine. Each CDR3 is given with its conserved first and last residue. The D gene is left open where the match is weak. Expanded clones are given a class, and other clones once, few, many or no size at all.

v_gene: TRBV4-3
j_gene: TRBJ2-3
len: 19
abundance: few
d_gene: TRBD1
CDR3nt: TGCGCCAGCAGCCAAGAGGCTTTTACCGGGACAGGGGCAAGAGATACGCAGTATTTT
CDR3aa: CASSQEAFTGTGARDTQYF

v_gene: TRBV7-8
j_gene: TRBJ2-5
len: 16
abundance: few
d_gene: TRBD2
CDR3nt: TGTGCCAGCAGCGGACGAACTAGCGGAGTGCAAGAGACCCAGTACTTC
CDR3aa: CASSGRTSGVQETQYF

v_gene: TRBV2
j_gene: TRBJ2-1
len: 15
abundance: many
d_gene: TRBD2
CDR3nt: TGTGCCAGCACGCGGGGGACGGCGGCCTACAATGAGCAGTTCTTC
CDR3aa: CASTRGTAAYNEQFF

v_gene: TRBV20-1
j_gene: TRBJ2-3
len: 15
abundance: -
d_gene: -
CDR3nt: TGCAGTGCTAGATGGACCAGGCAGGGGAGTGATACGCAGTATTTT
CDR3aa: CSARWTRQGSDTQYF

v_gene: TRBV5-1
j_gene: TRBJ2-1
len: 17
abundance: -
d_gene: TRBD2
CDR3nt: TGCGCCAGCAGCTTGGGGGTACTAGCGGAGGGATACAATGAGCAGTTCTTC
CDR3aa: CASSLGVLAEGYNEQFF

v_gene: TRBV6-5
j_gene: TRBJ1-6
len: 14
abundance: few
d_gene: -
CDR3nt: TGTGCCAGCAGTTACGGGGGCCATAATTCACCCCTCCACTTT
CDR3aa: CASSYGGHNSPLHF

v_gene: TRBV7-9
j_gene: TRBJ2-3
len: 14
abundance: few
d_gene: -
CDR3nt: TGTGCCAGCAGATACCAGGGGCTCACAGATACGCAGTATTTT
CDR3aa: CASRYQGLTDTQYF

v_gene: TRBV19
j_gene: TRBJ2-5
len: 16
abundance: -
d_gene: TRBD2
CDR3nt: TGTGCCAGTAGTAGAACCGGGACGCGGGAGTGGGAGACCCAGTACTTC
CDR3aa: CASSRTGTREWETQYF

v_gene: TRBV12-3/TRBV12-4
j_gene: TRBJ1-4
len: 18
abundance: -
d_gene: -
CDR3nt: TGTGCCAGCAGTTCCTGGAGAGGGCGACAGGCAACTAATGAAAAACTGTTTTTT
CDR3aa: CASSSWRGRQATNEKLFF

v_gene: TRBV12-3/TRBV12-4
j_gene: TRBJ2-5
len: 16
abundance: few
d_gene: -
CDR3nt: TGTGCCAGCAGCTACCAGGGACGGGGCCTCCAAGAGACCCAGTACTTC
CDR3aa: CASSYQGRGLQETQYF

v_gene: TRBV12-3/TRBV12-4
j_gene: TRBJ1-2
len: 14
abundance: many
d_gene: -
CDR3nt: TGTGCCAGCAGTTTAGACGCAGGTTTCTATGGCTACACCTTC
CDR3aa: CASSLDAGFYGYTF

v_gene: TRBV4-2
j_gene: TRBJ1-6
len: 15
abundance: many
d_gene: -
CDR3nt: TGTGCCAGCAGCCAAGGGAGGGCCCCCCTAGCACCCCTCCACTTT
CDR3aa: CASSQGRAPLAPLHF

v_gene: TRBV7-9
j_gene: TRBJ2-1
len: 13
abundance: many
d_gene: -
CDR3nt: TGTGCCAGCAGCCCTAGAGGGGTCTCAGTGCAGTTCTTC
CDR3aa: CASSPRGVSVQFF

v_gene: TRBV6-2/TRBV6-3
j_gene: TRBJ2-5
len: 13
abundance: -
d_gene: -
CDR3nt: TGTGCCAGCAGCCCCGTTGTCGGGGAGACCCAGTACTTC
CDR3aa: CASSPVVGETQYF

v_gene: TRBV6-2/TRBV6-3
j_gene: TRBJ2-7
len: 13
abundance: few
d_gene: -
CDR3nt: TGTGCCAGCACCCCGGGCCTCGCCTACGAGCAGTACTTC
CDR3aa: CASTPGLAYEQYF

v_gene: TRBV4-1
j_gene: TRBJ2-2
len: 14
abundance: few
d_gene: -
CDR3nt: TGCGCCAGCAGCCAACGACAGTCTTCTGGGGAGCTGTTTTTT
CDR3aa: CASSQRQSSGELFF

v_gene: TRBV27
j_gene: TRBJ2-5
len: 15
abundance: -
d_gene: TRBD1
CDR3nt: TGTGCCAGCAGACCTACAGGGGGCGGTTGGGAGACCCAGTACTTC
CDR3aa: CASRPTGGGWETQYF

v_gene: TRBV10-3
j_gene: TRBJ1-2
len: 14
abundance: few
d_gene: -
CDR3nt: TGTGCCATCAGTGAGACCCCAGGGATCTATGGCTACACCTTC
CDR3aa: CAISETPGIYGYTF

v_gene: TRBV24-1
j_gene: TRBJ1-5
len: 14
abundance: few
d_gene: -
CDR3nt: TGTGCCATCACCCGGGGGGCTAGCAATCAGCCCCAGCATTTT
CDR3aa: CAITRGASNQPQHF

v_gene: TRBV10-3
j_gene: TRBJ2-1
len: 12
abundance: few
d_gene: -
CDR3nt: TGTGCCATCAGTGAGTCAGGAGACGGGCAGTTCTTC
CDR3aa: CAISESGDGQFF

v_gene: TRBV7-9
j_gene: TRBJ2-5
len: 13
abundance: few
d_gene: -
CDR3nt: TGTGCCAGCAGCCGGGACTTACAAGAGACCCAGTACTTC
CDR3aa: CASSRDLQETQYF

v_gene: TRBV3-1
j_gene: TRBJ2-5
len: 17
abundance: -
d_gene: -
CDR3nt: TGTGCCAGCAGCCAAGACCTGCAGCAGGGGCCCCAAGAGACCCAGTACTTC
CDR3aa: CASSQDLQQGPQETQYF

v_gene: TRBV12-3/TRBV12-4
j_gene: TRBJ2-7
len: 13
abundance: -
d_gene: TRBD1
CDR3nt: TGTGCCAGCAGCTTAGGGGGCGCGGACGAGCAGTACTTC
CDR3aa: CASSLGGADEQYF

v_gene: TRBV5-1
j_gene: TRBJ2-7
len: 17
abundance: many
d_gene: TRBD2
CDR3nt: TGCGCCAGCAGCCCCCGGGGTTCAGCGGGGAGCTCCTACGAGCAGTACTTC
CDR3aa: CASSPRGSAGSSYEQYF

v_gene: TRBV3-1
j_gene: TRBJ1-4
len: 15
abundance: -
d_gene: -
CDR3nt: TGTGCCAGCAGCCAAGCCCCGGAGTTTAATGAAAAACTGTTTTTT
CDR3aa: CASSQAPEFNEKLFF

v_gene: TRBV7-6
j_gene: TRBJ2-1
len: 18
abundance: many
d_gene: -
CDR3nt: TGTGCCAGCAGCTTAGTCAGGGACGGAATGCGCTCCTACAATGAGCAGTTCTTC
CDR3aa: CASSLVRDGMRSYNEQFF

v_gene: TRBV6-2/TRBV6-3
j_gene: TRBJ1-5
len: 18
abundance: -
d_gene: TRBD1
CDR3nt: TGTGCCAGCAGGCTAACCTTACGTACAGGGGATGCCAATCAGCCCCAGCATTTT
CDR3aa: CASRLTLRTGDANQPQHF

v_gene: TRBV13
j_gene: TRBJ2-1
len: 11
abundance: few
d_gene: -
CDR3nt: TGTGCCAGGGGGACCAACAATGAGCAGTTCTTC
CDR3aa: CARGTNNEQFF

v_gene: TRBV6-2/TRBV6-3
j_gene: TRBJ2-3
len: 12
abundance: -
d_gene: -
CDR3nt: TGTGCCAGCACCGTAGGGGGAGATACGCAGTATTTT
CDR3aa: CASTVGGDTQYF

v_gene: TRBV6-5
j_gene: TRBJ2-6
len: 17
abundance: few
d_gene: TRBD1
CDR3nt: TGTGCCAGCAGTAAGGGACAGGGGGCTTCTGGGGCCAACGTCCTGACTTTC
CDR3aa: CASSKGQGASGANVLTF

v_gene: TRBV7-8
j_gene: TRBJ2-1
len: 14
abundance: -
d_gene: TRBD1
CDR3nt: TGTGCCAGCAGCATAAGGACAGGGATCGATGAGCAGTTCTTC
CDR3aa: CASSIRTGIDEQFF